One sample yielded the 14 T cell receptor beta chains listed below, sequenced in a study of cytomegalovirus exposure and HLA in healthy donors. The PCR used 60 Vbeta and 13 Jbeta primers. TCRdb's table, derived via immunoSEQ multiplex PCR, lists solely in-frame clones and lacks some. The sample shows 100,000 or so clones, roughly 79% of them seen only once. Sample: PBMCs. These receptors came from a man aged 35 to 55 in good health and CMV-seronegative.

A few counts support this clone. This chain uses TRBV2 with TRBJ2-7; 9 positions agree with TRBD1. Germline loops: CDR1 SNHLY, CDR2 FYNNEI. The CDR3 contains 13 residues. V dropped 7 bases and J dropped 4; count of bases not matched to a gene: 5. The CDR3 here is CASTSGTGYEQYF. In nucleotides, the CDR3 is TGTGCCAGCACCTCGGGGACAGGGTACGAGCAGTACTTC.

The chain links TRBV7-6 to TRBJ2-5; TRBD2 might be the D (5 bases). V dropped 1 base and J dropped 9 bases, with 15 bases sitting between them. This CDR3 region has 14 residues. Germline CDR1 is SGHVS and CDR2 is FNYEAQ. CDR3 sequence reads: CASSLDVESGAQYF. CDR3 DNA: TGTGCCAGCAGCTTAGATGTAGAGTCCGGGGCCCAGTACTTC. Combining the CDR3 with reference TRBV7-6 and TRBJ2-5 gives the whole variable domain GAGVSQSPRYKVTKRGQDVALRCDPISGHVSLYWYRQALGQGPEFLTYFNYEAQQDKSGLPNDRFSAERPEGSISTLTIQRTEQRDSAMYRCASSLDVESGAQYFGPGTRLLVL.

The chain is built from TRBV11-2 and TRBJ1-4; possibly TRBD1 for D (5 bases). The CDR3 runs 15 residues. Trimming took off 3 bases at V and 0 bases at J, with 8 bases between the two ends. The germline CDR1 and CDR2 sequences are SGHAT and FQNNGV. CDR3 DNA sequence: TGTGCCAGCAGCTTCGACAGCTCAACTAATGAAAAACTGTTTTTT. This codes for CASSFDSSTNEKLFF.

The chain combines TRBV5-6 with TRBJ2-1, with D uncertain. The CDR3 is made up of 15 amino acids. Germline assignment: CDR1 SGHDT and CDR2 YYEEEE. Deletions cut 3 bases from V and 5 bases from J, with 15 bases between. The CDR3 region is CASSSRGYRHNEQFF. The CDR3 DNA is TGTGCCAGCAGCTCCCGAGGTTATCGCCACAATGAGCAGTTCTTC.

The chain has TRBV28 and TRBJ2-5; possible D gene TRBD1, 5 bases. This CDR3 has 14 residues. Germline CDR1 is MDHEN and CDR2 is SYDVKM. Deletions cut 7 bases from V and 5 bases from J, with 17 bases between. This chain's CDR3 is CASNWGSHTETQYF. CDR3 DNA sequence: TGTGCCAGCAATTGGGGCTCCCACACGGAGACCCAGTACTTC.

This chain joins TRBV6-4 and TRBJ1-5; 9 bases are a match to TRBD1. V shed 0 bases and J 1 base; nucleotides not matched to a gene: 7. The CDR3 covers 18 residues. Germline lookup yields CDR1 MRHNA and CDR2 SNTAGT. The chain's CDR3 is CASSDSRTGAWSNQPQHF. The DNA for the CDR3 is TGTGCCAGCAGTGACTCCCGGACAGGGGCTTGGAGCAATCAGCCCCAGCATTTT.

The rearrangement uses TRBV16 and TRBJ2-7, with D perhaps matching TRBD1 (6 bases). The germline V gene encodes CDR1 KGHSY and CDR2 FQNENV. The CDR3 extends over 13 amino acids. V lost 4 bases to trimming and J lost 2 bases, with 9 bases between them. This chain's CDR3 is CASSLDRTYEQYF. The CDR3 bases are TGTGCCAGCAGCCTAGACAGGACCTACGAGCAGTACTTC.

The rearrangement links TRBV29-1 to TRBJ1-4, with TRBD1 identical over 7 bases. Trimming cost V 4 bases and J 6 bases; bases outside gene matches: 8. Germline values: CDR1 SQVTM, CDR2 ANQGSEA. The CDR3 runs 14 residues. The chain's CDR3 is CSVANRDRYEKLFF. The CDR3 DNA is TGCAGCGTTGCCAACCGGGACAGATATGAAAAACTGTTTTTT.

The rearrangement joins TRBV27 to TRBJ1-3; 7 bases align to TRBD1. Per the germline V gene, CDR1 is MNHEY and CDR2 is SMNVEV (reference sequence). This CDR3 spans 16 amino acids. Unmatched junction bases numbered 3, after V lost 1 base and J lost 0 bases. The CDR3 DNA follows: TGTGCCAGCAGTTTATTGGGGGACAGCTCTGGAAACACCATATATTTT. Protein product: CASSLLGDSSGNTIYF.

The rearrangement uses TRBV18 and TRBJ2-6; TRBD1 might be the D (6 bases). With 6 bases removed from V and 1 base from J, the gap between germline ends came to 10 bases. The germline V gene encodes CDR1 KGHSH and CDR2 LQKENI. The CDR3 length is 15 residues. The CDR3: CASSQGRSGANVLTF. In DNA, the CDR3 is TGTGCCAGCTCCCAGGGGCGTTCTGGGGCCAACGTCCTGACTTTC. Using reference TRBV18 and TRBJ2-6 for the parts outside the CDR3, the full variable domain is NAGVMQNPRHLVRRRGQEARLRCSPMKGHSHVYWYRQLPEEGLKFMVYLQKENIIDESGMPKERFSAEFPKEGPSILRIQQVVRGDSAAYFCASSQGRSGANVLTFGAGSRLTVL.

This clone has more than one count but fewer than ten. This chain uses TRBV29-1 with TRBJ1-2; D remains unclear. The CDR3 is 13 amino acids. The germline V and J ends were trimmed by 7 bases and 7 bases, with 19 bases remaining between them. CDR1 and CDR2 from the germline V gene are SQVTM and ANQGSEA. This CDR3 reads CSDLNTVPSGYTF. For the CDR3, the DNA is TGCAGCGACTTAAATACCGTCCCGTCTGGCTACACCTTC.

The chain couples TRBV5-1 to TRBJ2-7; 8 nucleotides align to TRBD1. This CDR3 is 15 amino acids long. J was trimmed by 7 bases and V by 3 bases; bases with no gene match: 12. Germline V lookup: CDR1 SGHRS, CDR2 YFSETQ. The CDR3 sequence: CASSWGQEGVREQYF. The DNA of the CDR3 is TGCGCCAGCAGCTGGGGACAGGAGGGGGTTCGGGAGCAGTACTTC.

The chain joins TRBV5-1 to TRBJ2-3; D uncertain. The CDR3 covers 18 residues. CDR1 and CDR2 from the germline V gene are SGHRS and YFSETQ. Trimming shortened V by 0 bases and J by 2 bases, and 19 bases separated the two germline ends. CDR3 in amino acids: CASSLAGRRASTTDTQYF. CDR3 nucleotides: TGCGCCAGCAGCTTGGCCGGAAGGAGAGCTAGTACCACAGATACGCAGTATTTT.

This chain joins TRBV6-5 and TRBJ1-5, with D possibly being TRBD1 (5 bases). The length of the CDR3 is 14 residues. The germline V gene has CDR1 MNHEY and CDR2 SVGAGI. Trimming shortened V by 6 bases and J by 6 bases, and 15 bases separated the two germline ends. CDR3 region: CASSPGSRGQPQHF. DNA of the CDR3: TGTGCCAGCAGCCCAGGGTCGCGGGGTCAGCCCCAGCATTTT.